One and the same sample provided the 23 T cell receptor beta chains below, sequenced in a study of graft-versus-host responses after intestinal transplantation. The table came from immunoSEQ multiplex PCR; TCRdb's copy has only in-frame clones and leaves some out. The table includes over 45,000 clones, 80% to 90% detected once. The sequences come from PBMCs, collected 26 days after transplant. The source of these receptors is a human patient who received an intestinal transplant, so some T cells may come from the graft donor.

This chain uses TRBV6-1 with TRBJ2-7; D is undetermined. Trimming removed 0 bases from V and 0 bases from J, with 3 bases in between. This CDR3 contains 13 residues. From germline, CDR1 is MNHNS and CDR2 SASEGT. The CDR3 reads CASSEADSYEQYV. The CDR3 DNA reads as TGTGCCAGCAGTGAAGCAGACTCCTACGAGCAGTACGTC.

This chain links TRBV4-1 with TRBJ2-7, with 7 nucleotides matching TRBD1. The CDR3 is 17 amino acids. Germline V gene sequence: CDR1 MGHRA, CDR2 YSYEKL. Unmatched junction bases numbered 11, after V lost 2 bases and J lost 1 base. The CDR3 bases are TGCGCCAGCAGCCAACCCCGGCGCTGGACAGGTTCCTACGAGCAGTACTTC. Protein: CASSQPRRWTGSYEQYF.

The chain has TRBV5-4 and TRBJ2-2; 9 nucleotides line up with TRBD2. Per the germline V gene, CDR1 is SGHNT and CDR2 is YYREEE (reference sequence). The V segment lost 3 bases and the J segment 6 bases; nucleotides outside the gene matches: 12. The CDR3 is 17 residues long. The CDR3 DNA reads as TGTGCCAGCAGCTGGGATCTGGCTAGCGGGGTCTCCGGGGAGCTGTTTTTT. This encodes CASSWDLASGVSGELFF.

The chain carries TRBV30 and TRBJ1-6; 9 bases match TRBD1. CDR1 and CDR2 from the germline V gene are GTSNPN and SVGIG (reference sequence). The CDR3 is 15 residues long. The ends lost 2 bases at V and 10 bases at J; junction bases unmatched: 9. The CDR3 sequence is CAWSWGDRDRSPLHF. The DNA for the CDR3 is TGTGCCTGGAGTTGGGGGGACAGGGACCGATCACCCCTCCACTTT.

The chain employs TRBV18 and TRBJ2-5, with a weak D call TRBD1 (5 bases). Between the trimmed V and J ends, which lost 2 bases and 3 bases, there was a span of 7 bases. This CDR3 comprises 13 residues. Germline V CDR1 and CDR2: KGHSH, LQKENI. DNA for the CDR3: TGTGCCAGCTCACCAGCGACAGAAGAGACCCAGTACTTC. Its translation is CASSPATEETQYF.

The chain combines TRBV6-1 with TRBJ2-7; possibly TRBD2 for D (6 bases). Germline V lookup: CDR1 MNHNS, CDR2 SASEGT. V was clipped by 2 bases and J by 5 bases, with 16 bases between them. The CDR3 consists of 15 residues. CDR3 sequence: CASSETPGSGDEQYF. CDR3 DNA: TGTGCCAGCAGTGAAACCCCTGGATCGGGGGACGAGCAGTACTTC.

In its sample, this clone was seen once. The V call is TRBV27, the J call TRBJ2-1; the D gene is possibly TRBD1 (5 bases). CDR3 length: 13 residues. Germline CDR1 reads MNHEY; CDR2 reads SMNVEV (reference sequence). V was shortened by 5 bases and J by 4 bases, with 9 bases between the two germline ends. The CDR3 DNA follows: TGTGCCAGCAGTCTCAGGGTTTACAATGAGCAGTTCTTC. It specifies CASSLRVYNEQFF.

The chain carries TRBV7-9 and TRBJ1-1, with 7 bases that match TRBD1. CDR1 SEHNR and CDR2 FQNEAQ come from the germline V gene (reference sequence). The J segment lost 4 bases and the V segment lost 4 bases, leaving 6 bases of the junction unmatched. This CDR3 comprises 14 residues. This CDR3 reads CASSSRTGSTEAFF. The CDR3, as DNA: TGTGCCAGCAGCTCTCGGACAGGTAGCACTGAAGCTTTCTTT.

The genes are TRBV7-2 and TRBJ1-5, with TRBD1 identical over 7 bases. Germline V gives CDR1 SGHTA, CDR2 FQGNSA. J lost 3 bases, V lost 4 bases, and 6 bases had no gene match. CDR3 length equals 15 residues. The CDR3 coding sequence is TGTGCCAGCAGCTCCGCGGACAGGTACAATCAGCCCCAGCATTTT. Its translation is CASSSADRYNQPQHF. The variable domain in full, with the rest retrieved from reference TRBV7-2 and TRBJ1-5, is GAGVSQSPSNKVTEKGKDVELRCDPISGHTALYWYRQSLGQGLEFLIYFQGNSAPDKSGLPSDRFSAERTGGSVSTLTIQRTQQEDSAVYLCASSSADRYNQPQHFGDGTRLSIL.

The V call is TRBV6-1, the J call TRBJ2-5; 8 bases line up with TRBD1. Germline V lookup: CDR1 MNHNS, CDR2 SASEGT. CDR3 length equals 14 residues. The ends lost 11 bases at V and 4 bases at J; junction bases unmatched: 12. CDR3 amino acids: CAGKRGQGGETQYF. CDR3 nucleotides: TGTGCCGGAAAAAGAGGACAGGGAGGAGAGACCCAGTACTTC.

V gene TRBV9 combines with J gene TRBJ1-1, with D unclear. Germline V gene lookup returns CDR1 SGDLS and CDR2 YYNGEE. There are 17 residues in the CDR3. V was trimmed by 4 bases and J by 3 bases, leaving 22 bases between them. For the CDR3, the DNA is TGTGCCAGCAGCCTCAGACCAGGCCGGGGATCGGACACTGAAGCTTTCTTT. Translating gives CASSLRPGRGSDTEAFF.

This clone was observed a single time. The J gene is TRBJ2-1, the V gene TRBV13; TRBD2 matches at 9 bases. With 4 bases clipped from V and 6 bases from J, the junction kept 7 bases outside the gene matches. This CDR3 region has 15 residues. CDR1 and CDR2 (germline): PRHDT, FYEKMQ (reference sequence). CDR3 nucleotide sequence: TGTGCCAGCAGCTGGCGGGAGGGCCCTCTCAATGAGCAGTTCTTC. This codes for CASSWREGPLNEQFF.

This chain uses TRBV5-4 with TRBJ2-7, with 14 nucleotides matching TRBD2. V lost 4 bases, J lost 2 bases, and 2 bases stayed unmatched. Germline loops: CDR1 SGHNT, CDR2 YYREEE (reference sequence). The CDR3 extends over 15 amino acids. DNA of the CDR3: TGTGCCAGCAGCCTGACTAGCGGGGGGGCCTACGAGCAGTACTTC. This translates into CASSLTSGGAYEQYF.

This chain links TRBV12-5 with TRBJ2-3; 8 bases are shared with TRBD1. Per the germline V gene, CDR1 is LGHNT and CDR2 is FRNRAP. This CDR3 spans 20 amino acids. The V and J ends lost 1 base and 0 bases, in that order; junction bases with no gene match: 15. The CDR3 DNA sequence: TGTGCTAGTGGTTTGGCCCGGACAGGGCCAAACCTTCCTAGCACAGATACGCAGTATTTT. It yields the protein CASGLARTGPNLPSTDTQYF. The entire variable domain, with the rest obtained from reference TRBV12-5 and TRBJ2-3, is as follows: DARVTQTPRHKVTEMGQEVTMRCQPILGHNTVFWYRQTMMQGLELLAYFRNRAPLDDSGMPKDRFSAEMPDATLATLKIQPSEPRDSAVYFCASGLARTGPNLPSTDTQYFGPGTRLTVL.

The J gene is TRBJ2-7, the V gene TRBV6-1; 15 bases line up with TRBD2. Trimming took 6 bases from V and 7 from J; bases not matched to a gene: 7. Germline loops: CDR1 MNHNS, CDR2 SASEGT. The CDR3 extends over 15 amino acids. Written as DNA, the CDR3 is TGTGCCAGCAGGGTAGGACTAGCGGGAGGGTGGGAGCAGTACTTC. Its translation is CASRVGLAGGWEQYF.

This clone was recorded only once. V gene TRBV7-3 combines with J gene TRBJ2-2; 10 bases are shared with TRBD2. Germline CDR1 SGHTA, CDR2 FQGTGA. The CDR3 is made up of 17 amino acids. Trimming removed 6 bases from V and 5 bases from J; junction bases left unmatched: 12. In DNA form, the CDR3 reads TGTGCCAGCAGTCACTTTGGTAGCGGGGGGCCTACCGGGGAGCTGTTTTTT. Its translation is CASSHFGSGGPTGELFF.

V usage is TRBV27 and J usage is TRBJ1-1; a possible D gene is TRBD1 (5 bases). Trimming removed 6 bases at V and 1 base at J, with 9 bases between. The CDR3 is 13 residues long. CDR1 and CDR2 (germline): MNHEY, SMNVEV (reference sequence). In DNA form, the CDR3 reads TGTGCCAGCAGGGGACTCCAGAACACTGAAGCTTTCTTT. It codes for CASRGLQNTEAFF.

As concerns this clone: Other DNA sequences of this sample code for an identical CDR3. This chain's CDR3 is CASSLGEGATNEKLFF. The CDR3 DNA reads TGCGCCAGCAGCTTGGGGGAGGGTGCAACTAATGAAAAACTGTTTTTT. V is TRBV5-1 and J is TRBJ1-4; D not resolved. Germline CDR1 is SGHRS and CDR2 is YFSETQ. V lost 0 bases and J 0 bases, leaving 9 bases between the germline ends. The CDR3 runs 16 residues.

The chain employs TRBV28 and TRBJ1-1; tentative D call: TRBD1 (5 bases). The CDR3 has 16 amino acids. Germline CDR1 MDHEN, CDR2 SYDVKM. V lost 1 base, J lost 2 bases, and 14 bases lay in between. The CDR3 bases are TGTGCCAGCAGTTTATTCCCCAGGGATTCAAACACTGAAGCTTTCTTT. This gives the protein CASSLFPRDSNTEAFF.

The rearrangement uses TRBV30 and TRBJ2-5, with 14 bases aligning to TRBD2. Germline V CDR1 and CDR2: GTSNPN, SVGIG (reference sequence). V was pared by 5 bases and J by 2 bases, with 4 bases of the junction left unmatched. The CDR3 contains 15 residues. Here the CDR3 DNA reads TGTGCCTGGGCCAGACTAGCGGGGGGGCAAGAGACCCAGTACTTC. It yields the protein CAWARLAGGQETQYF.

This chain connects TRBV29-1 to TRBJ2-1, with TRBD2 matching over 14 bases. Trimming at V came to 5 bases and at J to 3 bases, leaving 6 bases not matched to a gene. Germline CDR1 and CDR2: SQVTM and ANQGSEA. The CDR3 has 16 amino acids. In DNA form, the CDR3 reads TGCAGCGTTTGGGGACTAGCGGGGGCCTACTACAATGAGCAGTTCTTC. Its protein product is CSVWGLAGAYYNEQFF.

The chain has TRBV5-1 and TRBJ2-1; D call uncertain. The V and J ends lost 0 bases and 9 bases respectively, with 10 bases between them. The V gene's germline CDR1 is SGHRS and CDR2 YFSETQ. The CDR3 is 13 residues long. The CDR3 sequence is CASSLDPGSEQFF. The CDR3 DNA reads TGCGCCAGCAGCTTGGACCCAGGTAGTGAGCAGTTCTTC.

The chain employs TRBV25-1 and TRBJ2-5; TRBD1 might be the D (6 bases). V lost 4 bases to trimming and J lost 1 base, with 7 bases between them. The CDR3 contains 13 residues. Germline CDR1 and CDR2: MGHDK and SYGVNS. DNA of the CDR3: TGTGCCAGCAGTGCAGGGGTCCAAGAGACCCAGTACTTC. It encodes CASSAGVQETQYF.